The clone carrying this T cell receptor beta chain was counted many times. Its cognate antigen is unknown. The germline V and J ends were trimmed by 3 bases and 1 base, with 13 bases remaining between them. The CDR3 contains 16 residues. CDR1 and CDR2 (germline): SQVTM, ANQGSEA. The data belong to a study of blood T cells in healthy people across ages. General study results and limits: Higher diversity, along with more naive CD4+ cells, distinguished long-lived donors from aged donors.

The second PCR ran about 6 to 12 cycles with a sample-barcoded 5' primer and J-beta primers. MiXCR, applied by TCRdb to the 5' RACE reads, yields one record per CDR3 protein. The sample includes about 2 million distinct CDR3 sequences, about 50% of them seen just once. The sample comprised blood. The chain employs TRBV29-1 and TRBJ2-6, with D perhaps TRBD1 (5 bases). The TCR was taken from a woman aged 35 to 49 in good health. CDR3 coding DNA: TGCAGCGTTGATACAGGTGCGGCTTCTGGGGCCAACGTCCTGACTTTC. Translation: CSVDTGAASGANVLTF.